This entry describes one T cell receptor (beta chain). CDR1 SGHTA and CDR2 FQGNSA come from the germline V gene. V shed 5 bases and J 7 bases; nucleotides not matched to a gene: 8. The CDR3 runs to 15 residues. The data stem from a study of cytomegalovirus exposure and HLA in healthy donors. Researchers ran the PCR with 60 Vbeta and 13 Jbeta primers. Libraries were prepared by immunoSEQ multiplex PCR; TCRdb keeps only in-frame clonotypes and omits some of them. The sample lists about 200,000 clones; less than 80% were seen once. This TCR was recovered from a woman aged 25-40 years in good health and CMV-seropositive. The chain combines TRBV7-2 with TRBJ2-5; 12 nucleotides agree with TRBD2. Sequences were obtained from PBMCs. For the CDR3, the DNA is TGTGCCAGCAGCCAAGGACTAGCGGGGCCGGGGACCCAGTACTTC. This translates into CASSQGLAGPGTQYF.